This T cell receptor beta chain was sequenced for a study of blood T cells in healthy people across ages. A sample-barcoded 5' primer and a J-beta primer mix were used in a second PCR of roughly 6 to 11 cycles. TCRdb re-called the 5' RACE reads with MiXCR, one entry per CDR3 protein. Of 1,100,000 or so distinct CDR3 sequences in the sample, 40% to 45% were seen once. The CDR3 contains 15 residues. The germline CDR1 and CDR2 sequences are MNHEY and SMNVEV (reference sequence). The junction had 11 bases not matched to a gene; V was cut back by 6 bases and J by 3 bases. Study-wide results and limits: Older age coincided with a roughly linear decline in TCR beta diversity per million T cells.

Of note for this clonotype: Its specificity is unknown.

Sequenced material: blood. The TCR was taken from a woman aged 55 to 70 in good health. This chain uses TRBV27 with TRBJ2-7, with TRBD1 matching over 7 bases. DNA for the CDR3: TGTGCCAGCAGCCGAAAAGGCGGACAGGACTACGAGCAGTACTTC. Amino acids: CASSRKGGQDYEQYF.